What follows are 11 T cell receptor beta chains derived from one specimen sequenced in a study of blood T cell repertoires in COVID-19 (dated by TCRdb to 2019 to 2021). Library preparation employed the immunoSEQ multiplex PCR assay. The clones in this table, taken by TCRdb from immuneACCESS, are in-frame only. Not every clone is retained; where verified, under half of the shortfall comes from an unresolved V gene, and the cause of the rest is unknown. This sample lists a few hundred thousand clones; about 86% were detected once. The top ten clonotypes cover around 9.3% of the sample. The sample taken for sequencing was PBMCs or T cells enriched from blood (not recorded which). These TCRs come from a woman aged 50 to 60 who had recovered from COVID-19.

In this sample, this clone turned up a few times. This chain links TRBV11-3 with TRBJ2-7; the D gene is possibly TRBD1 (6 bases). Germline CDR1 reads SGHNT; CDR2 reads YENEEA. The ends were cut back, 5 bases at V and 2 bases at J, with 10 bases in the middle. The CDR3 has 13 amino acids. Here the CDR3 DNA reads TGTGCCAGCAGCACACAGGGTACCTACGAGCAGTACTTC. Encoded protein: CASSTQGTYEQYF.

The CDR3 is CSGRTGTAEAFF. In DNA, the CDR3 is TGCAGCGGGAGAACAGGTACTGCTGAAGCTTTCTTT. This sequence joins TRBV29-1 and TRBJ1-1; D perhaps matches TRBD1 (5 bases). V gave up 7 bases and J gave up 6 bases, with 15 bases separating them. Germline V gives CDR1 SQVTM, CDR2 ANQGSEA. This CDR3 is 12 amino acids long.

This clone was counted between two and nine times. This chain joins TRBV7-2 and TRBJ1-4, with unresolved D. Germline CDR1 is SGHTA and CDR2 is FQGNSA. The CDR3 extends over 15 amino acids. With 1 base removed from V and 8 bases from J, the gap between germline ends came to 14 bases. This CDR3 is CASSLGSREMEKLFF. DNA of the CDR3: TGTGCCAGCAGCTTAGGGTCCCGGGAGATGGAAAAACTGTTTTTT.

For the CDR3, the DNA is TGTGCCAGCAGCTTTTCGGGACAGATACTAGTCTATGGCTACACCTTC. It encodes CASSFSGQILVYGYTF. The chain joins TRBV5-4 to TRBJ1-2, with 7 bases identical to TRBD1. CDR1 is SGHNT, CDR2 YYREEE, per germline (reference sequence). The CDR3 runs 16 residues. V gave up 2 bases and J gave up 4 bases; unmatched junction bases: 11. The full variable domain, in which reference TRBV5-4 and TRBJ1-2 provide the parts outside the CDR3, is ETGVTQSPTHLIKTRGQQVTLRCSSQSGHNTVSWYQQALGQGPQFIFQYYREEENGRGNFPPRFSGLQFPNYSSELNVNALELDDSALYLCASSFSGQILVYGYTFGSGTRLTVV.

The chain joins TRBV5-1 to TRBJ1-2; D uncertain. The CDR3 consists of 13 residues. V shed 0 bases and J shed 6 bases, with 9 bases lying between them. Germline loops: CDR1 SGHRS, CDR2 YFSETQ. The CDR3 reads CASSLDRAHGYTF. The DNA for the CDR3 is TGCGCCAGCAGCTTGGACAGAGCCCATGGCTACACCTTC.

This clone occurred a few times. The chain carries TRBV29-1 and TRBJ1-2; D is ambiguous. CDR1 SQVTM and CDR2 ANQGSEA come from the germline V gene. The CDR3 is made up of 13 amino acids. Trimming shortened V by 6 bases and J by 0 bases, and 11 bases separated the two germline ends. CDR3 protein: CSVTGRANYGYTF. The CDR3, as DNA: TGCAGCGTCACCGGGAGGGCTAACTATGGCTACACCTTC.

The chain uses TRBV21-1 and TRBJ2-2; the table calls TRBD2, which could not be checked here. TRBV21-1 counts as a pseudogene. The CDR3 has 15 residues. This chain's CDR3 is CASSNQPCPAGELFF. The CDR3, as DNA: TGTGCCAGCAGCAATCAACCGTGCCCGGCCGGGGAGCTGTTTTTT.

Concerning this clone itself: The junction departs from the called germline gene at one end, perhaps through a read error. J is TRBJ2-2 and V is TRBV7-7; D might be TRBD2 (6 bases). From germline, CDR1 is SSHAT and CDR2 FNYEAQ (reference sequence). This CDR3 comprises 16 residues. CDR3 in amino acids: CASSLNAGSNTGELFF. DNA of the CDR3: TGTGCTAGCAGCTTAAATGCCGGGAGCAACACCGGGGAGCTGTTTTTT. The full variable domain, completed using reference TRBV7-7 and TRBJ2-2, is GAGVSQSPRYKVTKRGQDVTLRCDPISSHATLYWYQQALGQGPEFLTYFNYEAQPDKSGLPSDRFSAERPEGSISTLTIQRTEQRDSAMYRCASSLNAGSNTGELFFGEGSRLTVL.

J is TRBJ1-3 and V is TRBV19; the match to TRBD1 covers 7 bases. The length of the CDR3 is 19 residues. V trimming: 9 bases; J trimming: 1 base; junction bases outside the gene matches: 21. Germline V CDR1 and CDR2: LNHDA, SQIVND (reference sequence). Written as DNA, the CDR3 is TGTGCCAGCCAAAAGAAAGGGACAGCCCCGACTTTATCTGGAAACACCATATATTTT. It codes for CASQKKGTAPTLSGNTIYF.

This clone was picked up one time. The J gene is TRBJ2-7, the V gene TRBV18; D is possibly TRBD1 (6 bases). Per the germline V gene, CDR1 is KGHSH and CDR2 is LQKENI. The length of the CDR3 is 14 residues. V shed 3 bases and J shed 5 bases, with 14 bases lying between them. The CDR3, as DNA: TGTGCCAGCTCACCCCGTGCAGGGGAACACGAGCAGTACTTC. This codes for CASSPRAGEHEQYF.

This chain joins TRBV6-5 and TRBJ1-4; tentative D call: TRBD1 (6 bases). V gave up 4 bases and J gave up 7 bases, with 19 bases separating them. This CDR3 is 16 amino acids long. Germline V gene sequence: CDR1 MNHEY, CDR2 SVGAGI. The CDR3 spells CASSSLRGARGEKLFF. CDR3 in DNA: TGTGCCAGCAGTTCCCTTCGTGGGGCCAGGGGTGAAAAACTGTTTTTT.